Sequencing of this T cell receptor beta chain was carried out in a study of blood T cell repertoires in COVID-19. The authors' processing: Reference gene primer amplification gave estimated nucleated cell counts. Sequenced by immunoSEQ multiplex PCR; TCRdb stores in-frame clones only, minus some. V and J calls and clone size follow that table, whereas D and trimming were derived from the DNA. The sample has 71,000 or so clones; over 75% are singletons. There are a few counts of this clone. Per the germline V gene, CDR1 is LNHDA and CDR2 is SQIVND (reference sequence). Deletions cut 7 bases from V and 1 base from J, with 10 bases between. The CDR3 spans 13 residues.

The gene calls are TRBV19 and TRBJ1-1; D uncertain. The receptor comes from a man in his fifties or sixties with acute or convalescent COVID-19. The sequencing input was peripheral blood. The CDR3 loop is CASTSEENTEAFF. CDR3 in DNA: TGTGCCAGTACCTCGGAGGAGAACACTGAAGCTTTCTTT.